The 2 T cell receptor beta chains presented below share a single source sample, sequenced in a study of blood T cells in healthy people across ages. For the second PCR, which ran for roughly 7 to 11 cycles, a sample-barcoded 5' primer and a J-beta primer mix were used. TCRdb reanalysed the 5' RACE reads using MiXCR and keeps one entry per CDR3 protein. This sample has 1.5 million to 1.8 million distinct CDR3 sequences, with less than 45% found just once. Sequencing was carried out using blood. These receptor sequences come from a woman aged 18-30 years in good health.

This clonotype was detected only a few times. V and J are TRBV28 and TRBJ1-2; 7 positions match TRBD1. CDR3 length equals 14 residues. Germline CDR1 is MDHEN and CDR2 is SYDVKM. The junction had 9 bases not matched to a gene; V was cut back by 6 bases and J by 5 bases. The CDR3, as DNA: TGTGCCAGCAGAGAAGGGACAGAGAAATATGGCTACACCTTC. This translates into CASREGTEKYGYTF.

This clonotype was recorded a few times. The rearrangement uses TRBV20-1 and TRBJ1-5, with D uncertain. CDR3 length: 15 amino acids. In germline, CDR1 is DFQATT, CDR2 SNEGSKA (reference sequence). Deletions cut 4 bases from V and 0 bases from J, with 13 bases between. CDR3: CSAIQPRSSNQPQHF. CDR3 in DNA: TGCAGTGCTATACAACCCCGCAGTAGCAATCAGCCCCAGCATTTT.